This T cell receptor beta chain stems from a study of tumor-infiltrating lymphocytes in primary liver carcinoma. Total RNA and DNA came together from 20-30 mg of bulk tissue without cell sorting. Priming with a constant-region primer yielded TCR beta cDNA from about 540 ng total RNA. Slightly modified ARM-PCR with three nested multiplex PCR rounds yielded TCR beta libraries. Running 9 to 11 cycles apiece, the first two PCR rounds relied on TRBV1-TRBV30 forward primers together with a C-beta reverse primer. TCRdb re-called the multiplex PCR reads through MiXCR, storing one row per CDR3 protein. Here the sample spans about 190,000 distinct CDR3 sequences, 85% being singletons. With respect to this clonotype: Mismatch with germline at one junction end may stem from a read error.

This CDR3 contains 15 residues. Germline values: CDR1 SGHRS, CDR2 YFSETQ. The chain is built from TRBV5-1 and TRBJ1-1, with D maybe TRBD1 (5 bases). The sequenced material came from tumor tissue from primary liver carcinoma. This TCR was recovered from a man between 40 and 49 years old with primary liver carcinoma and hepatitis B virus infection. CDR3 in amino acids: CVSMLNGGTNTEAFF. As DNA, the CDR3 is TGCGTCAGCATGTTGAACGGGGGGACGAACACTGAAGCTTTCTTT.